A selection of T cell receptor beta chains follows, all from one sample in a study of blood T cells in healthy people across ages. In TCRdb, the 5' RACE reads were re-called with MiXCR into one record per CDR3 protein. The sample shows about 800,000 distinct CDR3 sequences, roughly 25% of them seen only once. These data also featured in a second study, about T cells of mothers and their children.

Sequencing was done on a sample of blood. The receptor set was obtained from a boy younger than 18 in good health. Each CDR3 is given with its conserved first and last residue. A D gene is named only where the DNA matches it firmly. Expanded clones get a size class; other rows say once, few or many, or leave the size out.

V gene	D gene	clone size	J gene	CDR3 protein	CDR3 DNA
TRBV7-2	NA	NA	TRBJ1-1	CASSLRSGNTEAFF	TGTGCCAGCAGCTTACGTTCAGGGAATACTGAAGCTTTCTTT
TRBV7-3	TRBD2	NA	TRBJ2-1	CASSLMAASGGDEQFF	TGTGCCAGCAGCTTAATGGCGGCTAGCGGGGGAGATGAGCAGTTCTTC
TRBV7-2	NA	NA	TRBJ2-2	CASTDSGELFF	TGTGCCAGCACCGATTCCGGGGAGCTGTTTTTT
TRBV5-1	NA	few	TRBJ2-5	CASSLERARETQYF	TGCGCCAGCAGCTTGGAGCGGGCTCGGGAGACCCAGTACTTC
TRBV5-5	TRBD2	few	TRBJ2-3	CANSFGLALGTDTQYF	TGTGCCAACAGCTTCGGACTAGCGCTAGGCACAGATACGCAGTATTTT
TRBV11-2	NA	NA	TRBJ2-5	CASSFGGKGETQYF	TGTGCCAGCAGCTTCGGCGGGAAAGGGGAGACCCAGTACTTC
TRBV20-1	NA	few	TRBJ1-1	CSARDFDWPEAFF	TGCAGTGCTAGAGACTTCGATTGGCCTGAAGCTTTCTTT
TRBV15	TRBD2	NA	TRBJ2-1	CATSRKRHRLAGFENEQFF	TGTGCCACCAGCAGAAAAAGACACCGACTAGCGGGGTTTGAGAATGAGCAGTTCTTC
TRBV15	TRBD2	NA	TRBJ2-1	CATSTGLAGGHGYNGQFF	TGTGCCACCAGCACAGGACTAGCGGGAGGGCACGGCTACAATGGGCAGTTCTTC
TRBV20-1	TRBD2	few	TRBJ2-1	CSASRGLPGLAGGPYNEQFF	TGCAGTGCTAGTAGGGGACTACCGGGACTAGCGGGGGGGCCGTACAATGAGCAGTTCTTC
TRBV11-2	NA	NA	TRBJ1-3	CASSLWRTGNTIYF	TGTGCCAGCAGCTTATGGAGGACGGGGAACACCATATATTTT
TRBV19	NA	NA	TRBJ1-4	CATRTVNEKLFF	TGTGCCACGCGGACAGTTAATGAAAAACTGTTTTTT
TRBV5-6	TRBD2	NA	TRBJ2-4	CASSSTSGEGQWNIQYF	TGTGCCAGCAGCTCTACTAGCGGGGAAGGCCAATGGAACATTCAGTACTTC
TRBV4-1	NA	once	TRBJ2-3	CASSQGDEFPTTTDTQYF	TGCGCCAGCAGCCAAGGTGATGAGTTTCCAACCACCACAGATACGCAGTATTTT
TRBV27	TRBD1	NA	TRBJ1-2	CASSPAWTGNYGYTF	TGTGCCAGCAGTCCCGCCTGGACAGGGAACTATGGCTACACCTTC
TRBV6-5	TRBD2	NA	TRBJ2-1	CASSYRSAASGRNNEQFF	TGTGCCAGCAGTTACAGGAGTGCAGCTAGCGGGAGAAACAATGAGCAGTTCTTC